These 27 T cell receptor beta chains were all obtained from the same sample, sequenced in a study of T cell responses to AZD1222 COVID-19 vaccine. Repertoires were generated with immunoSEQ multiplex PCR, while TCRdb's copy carries only in-frame clones and drops some. The table includes some 180,000 clones, 85% to 90% detected once. The specimen comprised peripheral blood, sampled on day 0 of AZD1222 vaccination. These receptors all stem from an adult in good health.

The rearrangement joins TRBV27 to TRBJ1-2, with a weak D call TRBD1 (5 bases). The CDR3 is 16 residues long. The germline V gene encodes CDR1 MNHEY and CDR2 SMNVEV (reference sequence). V lost 7 bases, J lost 2 bases, and 20 bases lay in between. CDR3 coding DNA: TGTGCCAGCACCCTAAGGATGGGGGTTCGGAACTATGGCTACACCTTC. This gives the protein CASTLRMGVRNYGYTF.

This CDR3 is CATRLAGVNNEQFF. CDR3 nucleotides: TGTGCCACCCGACTAGCGGGAGTCAACAATGAGCAGTTCTTC. V gene TRBV28 combines with J gene TRBJ2-1, with TRBD2 matching 12 bases. This CDR3 region has 14 residues. The germline gives CDR1 MDHEN, CDR2 SYDVKM. V was clipped by 10 bases and J by 5 bases; unmatched bases: 6.

The V and J genes are TRBV7-9 and TRBJ2-1; TRBD1 or TRBD2 may be the D gene (5 bases each). V was pared by 5 bases and J by 6 bases, with 20 bases between. This CDR3 has 16 residues. Germline V gene sequence: CDR1 SEHNR, CDR2 FQNEAQ (reference sequence). CDR3 region: CASSPSGLAGSNEQFF. The CDR3 bases are TGTGCCAGCAGCCCATCGGGGCTAGCTGGGTCCAATGAGCAGTTCTTC.

The chain combines TRBV5-1 with TRBJ1-1, with D possibly being TRBD1 (5 bases). V gave up 2 bases and J gave up 1 base, with 12 bases separating them. The V gene's germline CDR1 is SGHRS and CDR2 YFSETQ. The CDR3 runs 15 residues. CDR3 loop: CASSFSPGPNTEAFF. The CDR3 DNA sequence: TGCGCCAGCAGCTTTTCACCGGGACCGAACACTGAAGCTTTCTTT.

This chain joins TRBV21-1 and TRBJ1-5; the table assigns TRBD1, which was not confirmed against the DNA. TRBV21-1 is flagged as a pseudogene. This CDR3 has 16 residues. This CDR3 reads CASSKRGQVHNQPQHF. CDR3 DNA: TGTGCCAGCAGCAAACGCGGACAGGTCCACAATCAGCCCCAGCATTTT.

V and J are TRBV10-3 and TRBJ2-7; TRBD2 aligns across 14 bases. The CDR3 is 18 residues long. CDR1 ENHRY and CDR2 SYGVKD come from the germline V gene. Losses at the gene ends were 3 bases for V and 2 bases for J; bases not matched to a gene: 9. The CDR3 coding sequence is TGTGCCATCAGTGATACCCGGACTAGCGGGGGGACCCCCTACGAGCAGTACTTC. It is translated as CAISDTRTSGGTPYEQYF.

This rearrangement joins TRBV9 to TRBJ1-1, with D hard to call. Trimming removed 0 bases at V and 1 base at J, with 10 bases between. There are 15 residues in the CDR3. Germline values: CDR1 SGDLS, CDR2 YYNGEE. CDR3: CASSVEGKANTEAFF. In DNA, the CDR3 is TGTGCCAGCAGCGTAGAAGGGAAGGCGAACACTGAAGCTTTCTTT.

This clone was detected ten times or more. The junction shows a germline mismatch at one end, possibly a read error. J is TRBJ1-2 and V is TRBV6-1, with D possibly TRBD1 on 6 matching bases. The CDR3 is 11 residues long. CDR1 MNHNS and CDR2 SASEGT come from the germline V gene. The CDR3 coding sequence is TGTGCCAGCAGTGAGCGGACAGATTTTTCCTTC. Its translation: CASSERTDFSF.

In the case of this clone: This may arise from a read error, as a much more abundant clone is one base away. The chain links TRBV2 to TRBJ2-7; D remains ambiguous. This CDR3 contains 11 residues. Trimming pared 2 bases from V and 2 bases from J, leaving 1 base between. Germline CDR1 SNHLY, CDR2 FYNNEI. The CDR3 spells CASSETYEQYF. CDR3 bases: TGTGCCAGCAGTGAAACCTACGAGCAGTACTTC. Supplemented by reference TRBV2 and TRBJ2-7, the full variable domain reads EPEVTQTPSHQVTQMGQEVILRCVPISNHLYFYWYRQILGQKVEFLVSFYNNEISEKSEIFDDQFSVERPDGSNFTLKIRSTKLEDSAMYFCASSETYEQYFGPGTRLTVT.

The chain has TRBV10-1 and TRBJ2-2, with D uncertain. V lost 3 bases, J lost 10 bases, and 9 bases lay in between. The CDR3 totals 12 residues. Germline-derived CDR1 and CDR2 are WNHNN and SYGVQD (reference sequence). This chain's CDR3 is CASSDQTEELFF. CDR3 nucleotides: TGCGCCAGCAGTGATCAGACGGAGGAGCTGTTTTTT.

The chain recombines TRBV12-3 or TRBV12-4 with TRBJ2-5, with TRBD2 identical over 7 bases. V lost 6 bases, J lost 5 bases, and 6 bases stayed unmatched. This CDR3 is 13 amino acids long. CDR3 sequence (DNA): TGTGCCAGCAGAACTAGCGTCGGGGAGACCCAGTACTTC. This gives the protein CASRTSVGETQYF.

The genes are TRBV9 and TRBJ2-3; no firm D call. V was clipped by 4 bases and J by 0 bases, with 15 bases between them. Per the germline V gene, CDR1 is SGDLS and CDR2 is YYNGEE. The CDR3 has 16 residues. The CDR3 region has the DNA TGTGCCAGCAGCCCGGCGGCCTCGACTAGCACAGATACGCAGTATTTT. Protein product: CASSPAASTSTDTQYF.

The chain uses TRBV5-4 and TRBJ2-2; D possibly corresponds to TRBD2 (6 bases). V dropped 0 bases and J dropped 6 bases, with 18 bases sitting between them. CDR1 SGHNT and CDR2 YYREEE come from the germline V gene (reference sequence). This CDR3 is built from 17 residues. DNA for the CDR3: TGTGCCAGCAGCTTGGGAGGAGGGAGCCGTTGGGCCGGGGAGCTGTTTTTT. This sequence encodes CASSLGGGSRWAGELFF.

This sequence joins TRBV5-6 and TRBJ1-1, with unresolved D. Germline V CDR1 and CDR2: SGHDT, YYEEEE. The CDR3 has 11 amino acids. V dropped 6 bases and J dropped 5 bases, with 8 bases sitting between them. CDR3 coding DNA: TGTGCCAGCACCTTAGGGACTGAAGCTTTCTTT. Translating it yields CASTLGTEAFF. The full variable domain, rest sourced from reference TRBV5-6 and TRBJ1-1, is DAGVTQSPTHLIKTRGQQVTLRCSPKSGHDTVSWYQQALGQGPQFIFQYYEEEERQRGNFPDRFSGHQFPNYSSELNVNALLLGDSALYLCASTLGTEAFFGQGTRLTVV.

The CDR3 sequence is CASSPRTDNNSPLHF. The CDR3 nucleotides read TGTGCCAGCAGTCCTCGGACGGATAATAATTCACCCCTCCACTTT. The gene calls are TRBV6-5 and TRBJ1-6, with D unresolved. The V and J ends lost 5 bases and 5 bases respectively, with 13 bases between them. The CDR3 runs 15 residues. Per germline, CDR1 MNHEY and CDR2 SVGAGI.

This chain uses TRBV10-3 with TRBJ2-7; no clear D gene. This CDR3 contains 13 residues. The V end lost 9 bases, the J end lost 3 bases, and 15 bases lay between the germline ends. Germline V gives CDR1 ENHRY, CDR2 SYGVKD. CDR3 nucleotides: TGTGCCATAGCCCCTAGGCCTATCTACGAGCAGTACTTC. Translation gives CAIAPRPIYEQYF.

This chain uses TRBV9 with TRBJ1-3, with D possibly TRBD1 on 6 matching bases. V was cut by 3 bases and J by 1 base, with 8 bases left in between. CDR3 length: 14 residues. Germline V gene sequence: CDR1 SGDLS, CDR2 YYNGEE. As DNA, the CDR3 is TGTGCCAGCAGCGAGGGGGGATCTGGAAACACCATATATTTT. Its protein is CASSEGGSGNTIYF.

The chain couples TRBV11-2 to TRBJ2-7; possibly TRBD1 for D (6 bases). This CDR3 region has 15 residues. The V end lost 0 bases, the J end lost 1 base, and 10 bases lay between the germline ends. The germline V gene has CDR1 SGHAT and CDR2 FQNNGV. In nucleotides, the CDR3 is TGTGCCAGCAGCTTAGAAGCAGGACAGTCCTACGAGCAGTACTTC. Its translation: CASSLEAGQSYEQYF. Drawing the rest from reference TRBV11-2 and TRBJ2-7, the complete variable domain is EAGVAQSPRYKIIEKRQSVAFWCNPISGHATLYWYQQILGQGPKLLIQFQNNGVVDDSQLPKDRFSAERLKGVDSTLKIQPAKLEDSAVYLCASSLEAGQSYEQYFGPGTRLTVT.

The chain joins TRBV2 to TRBJ1-1; D is ambiguous. The V end lost 7 bases, the J end lost 0 bases, and 15 bases lay between the germline ends. The CDR3 runs to 15 residues. CDR1 and CDR2 (germline): SNHLY, FYNNEI. The CDR3 coding sequence is TGTGCCAGCACCTTATCCCCGTATATGAACACTGAAGCTTTCTTT. This gives the protein CASTLSPYMNTEAFF.

The chain recombines TRBV9 with TRBJ2-3, with TRBD2 as a possible D gene (6 bases). V was clipped by 4 bases and J by 4 bases, with 25 bases between them. This CDR3 region has 18 residues. The germline V gene encodes CDR1 SGDLS and CDR2 YYNGEE. In DNA, the CDR3 is TGTGCCAGCAGCAGGCAGGACGCCCCGAAGCGGAGGGCAGATACGCAGTATTTT. It specifies CASSRQDAPKRRADTQYF.

V is TRBV11-3 and J is TRBJ1-5; no clear D gene. The CDR3 length is 19 residues. Germline V CDR1 and CDR2: SGHNT, YENEEA. Deletions cut 1 base from V and 0 bases from J, with 19 bases between. The CDR3 nucleotides read TGTGCCAGCAGCTTAGGGGCCCGGAGCGGGGAATATAGCAATCAGCCCCAGCATTTT. It encodes CASSLGARSGEYSNQPQHF. Based on the CDR3 plus reference TRBV11-3 and TRBJ1-5, the full variable domain is EAGVVQSPRYKIIEKKQPVAFWCNPISGHNTLYWYLQNLGQGPELLIRYENEEAVDDSQLPKDRFSAERLKGVDSTLKIQPAELGDSAVYLCASSLGARSGEYSNQPQHFGDGTRLSIL.

The chain carries TRBV6-5 and TRBJ1-6; D is perhaps TRBD1 (5 bases). Germline V gives CDR1 MNHEY, CDR2 SVGAGI. The V and J ends lost 0 bases and 7 bases respectively, with 13 bases between them. This CDR3 is built from 16 residues. CDR3 in amino acids: CASSYSAGGVNSPLHF. Here the CDR3 DNA reads TGTGCCAGCAGTTACTCGGCTGGGGGGGTGAATTCACCCCTCCACTTT.

The V gene is TRBV7-9, the J gene TRBJ2-1, with D perhaps matching TRBD1 (6 bases). This CDR3 is 16 amino acids long. Germline CDR1 SEHNR, CDR2 FQNEAQ (reference sequence). Trimming cost V 5 bases and J 6 bases, with 20 bases left between them. CDR3 in amino acids: CASSVGRQDPSNEQFF. The CDR3, as DNA: TGTGCCAGCAGCGTAGGGAGACAGGACCCTTCCAATGAGCAGTTCTTC.

This clone is a singleton in its sample. The chain links TRBV6-5 to TRBJ2-1; TRBD1 matches 11 bases. This CDR3 comprises 13 residues. The V and J ends lost 0 bases and 12 bases, in that order; junction bases with no gene match: 1. Looked up from germline, CDR1 is MNHEY and CDR2 is SVGAGI. The CDR3 spells CASSYSGQGGQFF. The CDR3 DNA follows: TGTGCCAGCAGTTACTCGGGACAGGGGGGGCAGTTCTTC.

J is TRBJ1-2 and V is TRBV7-2; 7 positions match TRBD1. V was pared by 1 base and J by 0 bases, with 8 bases of the junction left unmatched. CDR3 length equals 17 residues. Germline V lookup: CDR1 SGHTA, CDR2 FQGNSA. The CDR3 region has the DNA TGTGCCAGCAGCTTAGGAATGGGACAGCTCGCTAACTATGGCTACACCTTC. It translates to CASSLGMGQLANYGYTF.

The chain has TRBV25-1 and TRBJ1-4; D call uncertain. The V gene lost 3 bases and the J gene lost 7 bases, with 12 bases spanning the gap. CDR1 is MGHDK, CDR2 SYGVNS, per germline. The CDR3 is made up of 14 amino acids. This CDR3 reads CASSDLGSGEKLFF. CDR3 nucleotides: TGTGCCAGCAGTGATCTGGGTTCGGGTGAAAAACTGTTTTTT.

This clone was observed once. The rearrangement uses TRBV6-5 and TRBJ2-7; D assignment may be TRBD1 or TRBD2 (5 bases each). V lost 4 bases to trimming and J lost 3 bases, with 16 bases between them. The CDR3 has 15 residues. The V gene's germline CDR1 is MNHEY and CDR2 SVGAGI. CDR3 loop: CASSFFRDGLYEQYF. DNA for the CDR3: TGTGCCAGCAGTTTCTTCCGGGACGGCCTCTACGAGCAGTACTTC.